This TCR beta chain comes out of a study of identical twins (dated by TCRdb to the mid-2010s). Regarding the research as a whole: The study deep-sequenced TCR alpha and beta repertoires from monozygotic twins, unrelated adults of various ages and cord blood to test whether fetal clonotypes persist. To rule out contamination, replicate twin experiments were performed at different times with different library preparation protocols.

The full study reports these points: In monozygotic twins, out-of-frame TCR alpha sharing was systematically underestimated by recombination models, although the models agreed with sharing between unrelated individuals. Because the same donors could not be followed over many years, conclusions were based on cross-sectional statistical analysis. Fewer insertions were carried by abundant cord blood beta clonotypes; a weaker similar trend was observed in young adult naive repertoires, while no such trend was observed in memory repertoires. Zero-insertion analyses could be partly confounded by invariant T cells such as MAIT and iNKT, although diverse VJ usage argued against such confounding for most clonotypes. Compared with coincidental sharing between unrelated individuals, out-of-frame TCR alpha sequences shared between twins showed an excess of sequences with low generation probability. Excess twin sharing in beta out-of-frame sequences was weaker because fewer shared sequences lowered the signal-to-noise ratio.

All donors were healthy Caucasians. Three pairs of female monozygotic twins, all aged about 18 to 29 years, were included in the twin cohort. RNA for TCR libraries was isolated from peripheral blood mononuclear cells. Library preparation used 5' RACE. These reads were obtained on an Illumina HiSeq 2000. A universal primer binding site was added through template switching, and the final cDNA carried a unique molecular identifier so that TCR cDNA molecules could be counted accurately. Specific primers in the conserved constant-segment region were used to synthesize first-strand cDNA for TCR alpha and beta chains. To control for contamination, every cDNA library carried two barcodes: a SMART-Mk sample barcode plus Illumina barcodes. TruSeq adapter sequences along with Illumina sample barcodes were introduced in two successive PCR steps. The Illumina HiSeq platform was used with custom primers to sequence TCR alpha and beta cDNA libraries. The study's processing was this. MiGEC processed the raw reads to extract unique molecular identifiers, while MiXCR was used to determine the CDR3 positions. For each individual, recombination models were inferred using an EM algorithm with the repgenHMM and IGoR tools. The analysis of shared clonotypes was done with the tcR package in R, with sharing normalized by the product of cloneset sizes. To study raw recombination without the effects of thymic and clonal selection, out-of-frame nonproductive sequences were analyzed. The public reads were run again by TCRdb, first through fastp at Q25 and then through MiXCR, and only productive beta chains were kept. Each CDR3 protein gets just one entry, which takes the most common genes and DNA from the rows behind it. The V and J calls and clone size are TCRdb's, not the authors'. Across this sample there are hundreds of thousands of distinct CDR3 sequences, with approximately 18% seen only once. Of the sample, 10% to 15% is held by the ten largest clones.

This clonotype was counted only a few times. The specificity of this receptor is unknown. Within one base of it there is no much larger clone, and no base qualities were kept. For this chain, trimming is 5 bases at the V end and 9 bases at the J end, and the number of junction bases without a gene match is 16. CDR1 and CDR2, per the germline V gene, are SGHVS and FQNEAQ. From cysteine to phenylalanine, the CDR3 is 18 amino acids long. Only CDR3 DNA remains: 54 bases, in frame from the first base. This same sample was also taken into another study, of T cells expressing NK-cell markers. The second investigation adds: Three sorted T-cell subsets (CD3+CD56+NKG2C+, CD3+CD56+NKG2C- and CD3+CD56-NKG2C+) from fewer than 10 donors had their TCR beta-chain repertoires profiled. Among the eight sequenced donors, seven were HCMV-seropositive and one was HCMV-seronegative. To restrict sorting to alphabetaTCR-expressing T cells, an anti-gammadeltaTCR antibody was added in several experiments. For 6 or 7 donors, the dominant CD3+CD56+NKG2C+ clonotypes were among the top 10 CD8+ clonotypes and accounted for about 1.0-7.0% of CD8+ T cells. Those dominant clonotypes were again the most abundant among CD3+CD56-NKG2C+ cells in four donors, at about 28.3-60.1%. Whether the expanded NKG2C-expressing T cell clones were specific for HCMV antigens remained unclear. Randomly selected healthy volunteers, three men and five women, were used as the eight sequenced donors. HCMV serostatus was determined by detecting HCMV-specific IgG in serum with a commercial ELISA kit. Bulk peripheral blood T-cell repertoires were additionally sequenced from unsorted PBMC for about six donors. MIGEC handled demultiplexing of the reads and grouping by UMI, while MiTCR was used to assemble and quantify clonotypes. To remove erroneous sequences, TCR cDNA sequences were retained only when supported by two or more reads. Downstream repertoire analysis used the tcR package, and clonotypes were matched across fractions by CDR3 nucleotide sequence plus V segment. VDJmatch was used to annotate antigen specificity against VDJdb, with one amino acid substitution in CDR3 permitted.

Recombination connected TRBV7-8 to TRBJ2-1, with 13 bases in between that match TRBD2. The sample comprised PBMCs. The clonotype originates from a young woman in good health. The nucleotide sequence reads TGTGCCAGCAGCAACTCGGGACTAGCGGGATCCTTTTTGGGTGAGCAGTTCTTC. Translation gives CASSNSGLAGSFLGEQFF.